This TCR beta chain is drawn from a study of post-analysis software for immune sequencing data. Overall study context: Secondary progressive, relapsing-remitting and progressive-relapsing multiple sclerosis were among the included disease courses. Study-wide results and limits: When patients were compared with controls, 4 or 5 TRBV segments were more frequent, TRBV5-6, TRBV5-1 and TRBV20-1 among them.

V was pared by 7 bases and J by 10 bases, with 7 bases of the junction left unmatched. From germline, CDR1 is DFQATT and CDR2 SNEGSKA (reference sequence). This CDR3 region has 11 residues. Unique-molecular-identifier-tagged TCR beta cDNA libraries were used. TCRdb re-analysed the PCR reads in MiXCR, keeping a single row per CDR3 protein. Of roughly 730,000 distinct CDR3 sequences listed, approximately 30% are singletons. On this clonotype: Its antigen is unidentified.

The chain joins TRBV20-1 to TRBJ2-1, with TRBD2 identical over 7 bases. The specimen sequenced was blood. This clonotype originated in a girl between 10 and 17 years old with multiple sclerosis. This chain's CDR3 is CSVGGIDEQFF. CDR3 nucleotides: TGCAGTGTCGGGGGGATCGACGAGCAGTTCTTC.